The rows below give T cell receptor beta chains drawn from one sample of a study of T cells expressing NK-cell markers. Reprocessing the 5' RACE reads, TCRdb reports a single entry for every CDR3 protein and omits DNA. This table lists about 180,000 distinct CDR3 sequences. Sequencing was carried out using blood T cells: a sorted CD56 or NKG2C T cell subset, CD4+ or CD8+ T cells, or bulk PBMC T cells (not recorded which). All receptors come from a man aged 18-70 years in good health. Both conserved end residues are part of each CDR3. The order of the fields is J gene, V gene, CDR3 protein.

j_call: TRBJ1-6; v_call: TRBV20-1; cdr3_aa: CSARTGTENSPLHF
j_call: TRBJ2-1; v_call: TRBV10-3; cdr3_aa: CAISTGSEQFF
j_call: TRBJ2-7; v_call: TRBV4-1; cdr3_aa: CASSQDRTVGPLYEQYF
j_call: TRBJ2-5; v_call: TRBV20-1; cdr3_aa: CSASALSSGGETQYF
j_call: TRBJ1-2; v_call: TRBV6-1; cdr3_aa: CASSEANGGAYGYTF
j_call: TRBJ1-6; v_call: TRBV20-1; cdr3_aa: CSADGQSSYNSPLHF
j_call: TRBJ1-1; v_call: TRBV15; cdr3_aa: CATSRVQGARTEAFF
j_call: TRBJ2-7; v_call: TRBV21-1; cdr3_aa: CASSNDKQASSYEQYF
j_call: TRBJ1-6; v_call: TRBV15; cdr3_aa: CATSSSRNNSPLHF
j_call: TRBJ1-2; v_call: TRBV15; cdr3_aa: CATSRVGGGDGYTF
j_call: TRBJ2-1; v_call: TRBV7-9; cdr3_aa: CASSHPDSSNEQFF
j_call: TRBJ2-1; v_call: TRBV5-6; cdr3_aa: CASSPQTSGGLNYNEQFF
j_call: TRBJ2-2; v_call: TRBV7-9; cdr3_aa: CAGHLKAGELFF
j_call: TRBJ2-3; v_call: TRBV7-8; cdr3_aa: CASSFLRGSADTQYF
j_call: TRBJ2-5; v_call: TRBV13; cdr3_aa: CASSLDLSPEGQETQYF
j_call: TRBJ2-3; v_call: TRBV12-3/TRBV12-4; cdr3_aa: CASSSDSQSTDTQYF
j_call: TRBJ2-1; v_call: TRBV2; cdr3_aa: CASRPTSGAYGNEQFF
j_call: TRBJ2-3; v_call: TRBV27; cdr3_aa: CASSPDRATDTQYF
j_call: TRBJ1-5; v_call: TRBV27; cdr3_aa: CASATGNQPQHF
j_call: TRBJ1-2; v_call: TRBV11-2; cdr3_aa: CASSLYTTDNYGYTF
j_call: TRBJ1-1; v_call: TRBV28; cdr3_aa: CASSPSGTANTEAFF
j_call: TRBJ2-7; v_call: TRBV12-3/TRBV12-4; cdr3_aa: CASRSGLRWEQYF
j_call: TRBJ1-3; v_call: TRBV28; cdr3_aa: CASSLAGSGNTIYF
j_call: TRBJ2-7; v_call: TRBV29-1; cdr3_aa: CSVEHSYEQYF
j_call: TRBJ2-5; v_call: TRBV6-1; cdr3_aa: CASSEPFRRRETQYF
j_call: TRBJ2-5; v_call: TRBV5-6; cdr3_aa: CASSLSNQETQYF
j_call: TRBJ2-5; v_call: TRBV18; cdr3_aa: CASSPRTGGYLETQYF
j_call: TRBJ1-5; v_call: TRBV28; cdr3_aa: CASSSQGEYQPQHF
j_call: TRBJ1-5; v_call: TRBV9; cdr3_aa: CASSVWDSNQPQHF
j_call: TRBJ2-3; v_call: TRBV6-5; cdr3_aa: CASSYPDHTSGGFTDTQYF
j_call: TRBJ2-7; v_call: TRBV2; cdr3_aa: CASSEAPRPGHPYEQYF
j_call: TRBJ1-2; v_call: TRBV3-1; cdr3_aa: CASSQDLEVNYGYTF
j_call: TRBJ2-1; v_call: TRBV12-3/TRBV12-4; cdr3_aa: CASSLAQGNNEQFF
j_call: TRBJ1-5; v_call: TRBV11-2; cdr3_aa: CASSLAGNQPQHF
j_call: TRBJ2-2; v_call: TRBV3-1; cdr3_aa: CASSHTSGQVNTGELFF
j_call: TRBJ2-2; v_call: TRBV3-1; cdr3_aa: CASSQGQGGGELFF
j_call: TRBJ2-3; v_call: TRBV2; cdr3_aa: CASSPGQGADTQYF
j_call: TRBJ2-1; v_call: TRBV5-1; cdr3_aa: CASSRVGNLGEQFF
j_call: TRBJ1-3; v_call: TRBV10-3; cdr3_aa: CAIKQGGSGNTIYF
j_call: TRBJ1-1; v_call: TRBV25-1; cdr3_aa: CASSETSGGTEAFF
j_call: TRBJ2-7; v_call: TRBV11-2; cdr3_aa: CASSFSPGLDSYEQYF
j_call: TRBJ2-5; v_call: TRBV7-9; cdr3_aa: CASSWSTTQYF
j_call: TRBJ2-1; v_call: TRBV5-6; cdr3_aa: CASSSRGYNEQFF
j_call: TRBJ2-1; v_call: TRBV19; cdr3_aa: CASDRVGGAGEQFF
j_call: TRBJ2-1; v_call: TRBV20-1; cdr3_aa: CSARLAADEQFF
j_call: TRBJ2-1; v_call: TRBV10-3; cdr3_aa: CAISDRGRGSHNEQFF
j_call: TRBJ2-7; v_call: TRBV6-5; cdr3_aa: CASSYSGQGNYEQYF